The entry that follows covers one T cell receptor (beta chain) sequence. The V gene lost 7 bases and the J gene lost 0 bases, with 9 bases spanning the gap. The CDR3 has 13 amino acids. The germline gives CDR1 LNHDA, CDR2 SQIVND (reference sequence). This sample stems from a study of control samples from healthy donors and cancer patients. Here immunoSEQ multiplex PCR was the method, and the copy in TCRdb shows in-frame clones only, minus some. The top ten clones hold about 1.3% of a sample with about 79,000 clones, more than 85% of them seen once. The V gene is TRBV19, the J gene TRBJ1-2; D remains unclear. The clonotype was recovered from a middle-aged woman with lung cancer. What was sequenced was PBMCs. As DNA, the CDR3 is TGTGCCAGTACACGGCTAGCTAACTATGGCTACACCTTC. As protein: CASTRLANYGYTF.